This T cell receptor beta chain was sequenced for a study of T cells in localized non-small cell lung cancer. The study's findings and limits: Across samples, adjacent lung featured a median roughly 62 of the top 100 tumor clones.

About this clone: Its specificity is not known.

The table came from immunoSEQ multiplex PCR; TCRdb's copy has only in-frame clones and leaves some out. This table holds tens of thousands of clones, roughly 89% found once. CDR3 size: 12 residues. Germline V gene data show CDR1 as SQVTM and CDR2 as ANQGSEA. Deletions cut 7 bases from V and 1 base from J, with 10 bases between. The sequencing here drew on peripheral blood, taken before any cancer treatment. This receptor was obtained from a man aged 35-75 years with stage I squamous cell lung carcinoma. J is TRBJ1-1 and V is TRBV29-1; D is ambiguous. CDR3 loop: CSADTTNTEAFF. The CDR3 DNA is TGCAGCGCCGACACAACGAACACTGAAGCTTTCTTT.